Listed below are T cell receptor beta chains from one sample, sequenced in a study of regulatory T cells in long-lasting Graves disease. Each CDR3 protein gets one entry after TCRdb re-called the multiplex PCR reads with MiXCR. This sample has 530,000 or so distinct CDR3 sequences, with approximately 13% found just once. These data were also filed under a second study, of T cells in Graves' hyperthyroidism and ophthalmopathy.

Sequencing was performed on peripheral blood mononuclear cells (PBMCs), taken at new diagnosis, from a patient treated with antithyroid drugs. These TCRs come from a man aged 25-40 years with Graves disease. CDR3s include the opening cysteine and the closing phenylalanine or tryptophan. A D gene is named only where the DNA matches it firmly. Not every row has a clone size; where given, it reads once, few, many or a size class.

J: TRBJ2-1
length: 13
size: few
V: TRBV30
D: TRBD2
DNA: TGTGCCACTAGCGGGATCACACCTAATGAGCAGTTCTTC
CDR3: CATSGITPNEQFF

J: TRBJ2-1
length: 14
size: -
V: TRBV20-1
D: TRBD2
DNA: TGCAGTGCTAGATCCGGGACTACGGACAATGAGCAGTTCTTC
CDR3: CSARSGTTDNEQFF

J: TRBJ2-5
length: 16
size: -
V: TRBV11-2
D: TRBD2
DNA: TGTGCCAGCAGCTTAACTAGCGGGAGGCTTGGTGAGACCCAGTACTTC
CDR3: CASSLTSGRLGETQYF

J: TRBJ2-2
length: 15
size: many
V: TRBV11-2
D: TRBD2
DNA: TGTGCCAGCAGCTTAGCCTCGACTAGCCCCGGGGAGCTGTTTTTT
CDR3: CASSLASTSPGELFF

J: TRBJ2-1
length: 12
size: many
V: TRBV12-3/TRBV12-4
D: -
DNA: TGTGCCAGCAGTTTATCTTCGTCGGAGCAGTTCTTC
CDR3: CASSLSSSEQFF

J: TRBJ2-3
length: 15
size: many
V: TRBV13
D: TRBD1
DNA: TGTGCCAGCAGCTATGGGACAGCAAGGTCAGATACGCAGTATTTT
CDR3: CASSYGTARSDTQYF

J: TRBJ2-2
length: 16
size: -
V: TRBV10-1
D: TRBD1
DNA: TGCGCCAGCAGTCCGGACAGGGGGCGCGACACCGGGGAGCTGTTTTTT
CDR3: CASSPDRGRDTGELFF

J: TRBJ2-1
length: 16
size: -
V: TRBV20-1
D: TRBD2
DNA: TGCAGTGCGCGCAAGCTAGCGGGAGACTTCTACAATGAGCAGTTCTTC
CDR3: CSARKLAGDFYNEQFF

J: TRBJ1-1
length: 15
size: many
V: TRBV11-1
D: TRBD1
DNA: TGCGCCAGCAGCCACTTGACAGGGTTGAACACTGAAGCTTTCTTT
CDR3: CASSHLTGLNTEAFF

J: TRBJ1-2
length: 14
size: -
V: TRBV18
D: -
DNA: TGTGCCAGCTCACAGTCTCAGCAAAACTATGGCTACACCTTC
CDR3: CASSQSQQNYGYTF

J: TRBJ1-4
length: 14
size: many
V: TRBV10-3
D: -
DNA: TGTGCCATCAGTGATGGACAGAATAATGAAAAACTGTTTTTT
CDR3: CAISDGQNNEKLFF

J: TRBJ2-1
length: 16
size: few
V: TRBV12-3/TRBV12-4
D: TRBD1
DNA: TGTGCCAGCAGTTTAGCAGGGGACAGGGGGTACAATGAGCAGTTCTTC
CDR3: CASSLAGDRGYNEQFF

J: TRBJ2-5
length: 16
size: many
V: TRBV10-1
D: -
DNA: TGCGCCAGCAGTGAGACGGTCCCTGACGGCAAAGAGACCCAGTACTTC
CDR3: CASSETVPDGKETQYF

J: TRBJ2-1
length: 16
size: many
V: TRBV27
D: TRBD2
DNA: TGTGCCAGCAGTTTAAGAGGGACTAGCGGATACAATGAGCAGTTCTTC
CDR3: CASSLRGTSGYNEQFF

J: TRBJ2-7
length: 12
size: many
V: TRBV20-1
D: -
DNA: TGCAGTGCTAGCGGACAAGACTACGAGCAGTACTTC
CDR3: CSASGQDYEQYF

J: TRBJ2-2
length: 14
size: few
V: TRBV20-1
D: -
DNA: TGCAGTGCTACTGACAGAAACCCCACCGGGGAGCTGTTTTTT
CDR3: CSATDRNPTGELFF

J: TRBJ2-5
length: 13
size: -
V: TRBV29-1
D: -
DNA: TGCAGCGTCGCCTCGGGTTACCAAGAGACCCAGTACTTC
CDR3: CSVASGYQETQYF

J: TRBJ2-7
length: 16
size: many
V: TRBV12-3/TRBV12-4
D: TRBD1
DNA: TGTGCCAGCAGTCCCTTCGGGACAGGGGTTTCCTACGAGCAGTACTTC
CDR3: CASSPFGTGVSYEQYF

J: TRBJ2-1
length: 14
size: many
V: TRBV6-1
D: TRBD2
DNA: TGTGCCAGCAGCCTAGCGGGAGAGGGCTATGAGCAGTTCTTC
CDR3: CASSLAGEGYEQFF

J: TRBJ1-2
length: 14
size: many
V: TRBV6-1
D: -
DNA: TGTGCCAGCGAAAGGAGCAGGGTCGGCTATGGCTACACCTTC
CDR3: CASERSRVGYGYTF

J: TRBJ2-2
length: 16
size: -
V: TRBV7-9
D: TRBD1
DNA: TGTGCCAGCAGAACCAGACAGGGAGAGGCGACCGGGGAGCTGTTTTTT
CDR3: CASRTRQGEATGELFF

J: TRBJ2-7
length: 14
size: -
V: TRBV20-1
D: -
DNA: TGCAGTGTTAGAGATCCCGCGAGGGATTACGAGCAGTACTTC
CDR3: CSVRDPARDYEQYF

J: TRBJ2-2
length: 19
size: many
V: TRBV2
D: TRBD1
DNA: TGTGCCAGCAGTGAGGGACAGCCAGGCTTAGGAGCGGACACCGGGGAGCTGTTTTTT
CDR3: CASSEGQPGLGADTGELFF

J: TRBJ2-6
length: 16
size: -
V: TRBV27
D: -
DNA: TGTGCCAGCTACCCCGTGGGGGGCCCTGGGGCCAACGTCCTGGCTTTC
CDR3: CASYPVGGPGANVLAF

J: TRBJ2-1
length: 16
size: -
V: TRBV3-1
D: TRBD2
DNA: TGTGCCAGCAGCCGGATACTAGCGGGAGATTACAATGAGCAGTTCTTC
CDR3: CASSRILAGDYNEQFF

J: TRBJ2-6
length: 15
size: -
V: TRBV15
D: -
DNA: TGTGCCACCAGGAAGTACAGATCTGGGGCCAACGTCCTGACTTTC
CDR3: CATRKYRSGANVLTF

J: TRBJ2-7
length: 15
size: -
V: TRBV6-5
D: -
DNA: TGTGCCAGCAGTTACGCCGGGACGGGCTCCTACGAGCAGTACTTC
CDR3: CASSYAGTGSYEQYF

J: TRBJ2-7
length: 16
size: -
V: TRBV5-6
D: -
DNA: TGTGCCAGCAGCACCGATCAGGGGGGGATCTTTTACGAGCAGTACTTC
CDR3: CASSTDQGGIFYEQYF

J: TRBJ2-7
length: 15
size: many
V: TRBV10-2
D: -
DNA: TGCGCCAGCAGTGAGGGAGATTTCCTCTCCTACGAGCAGTACTTC
CDR3: CASSEGDFLSYEQYF

J: TRBJ2-7
length: 13
size: -
V: TRBV30
D: -
DNA: TGTGCCTGGAGTAATTTTGGGTGGGGCGAGCAGTACTTC
CDR3: CAWSNFGWGEQYF

J: TRBJ2-1
length: 14
size: few
V: TRBV19
D: -
DNA: TGTGCCAGTAGTCGGTGGAGCTCCTACAATGAGCAGTTCTTC
CDR3: CASSRWSSYNEQFF

J: TRBJ2-5
length: 15
size: -
V: TRBV20-1
D: -
DNA: TGCAGTGTCAGCAGGGGCGGGGCCGAACTGGGGACCCAGTACTTC
CDR3: CSVSRGGAELGTQYF

J: TRBJ2-7
length: 13
size: -
V: TRBV5-6
D: -
DNA: TGTGCCAGCGGCAGCGTAGAGACCTACGAGCAGTACTTC
CDR3: CASGSVETYEQYF

J: TRBJ1-6
length: 14
size: many
V: TRBV15
D: -
DNA: TGTGCCACCAGCAGGACGGTGTCTAATTCACCCCTCCACTTT
CDR3: CATSRTVSNSPLHF

J: TRBJ2-1
length: 15
size: few
V: TRBV5-1
D: TRBD2
DNA: TGTGCCAGCAGCTTGGGTCTAGCGGTGGGGTATGAGCAGTTCTTC
CDR3: CASSLGLAVGYEQFF

J: TRBJ2-7
length: 16
size: few
V: TRBV11-2
D: -
DNA: TGTGCCAGCAGTTCCTCGTGGGGGGCGGAGTCCTACGAGCAGTACTTC
CDR3: CASSSSWGAESYEQYF

J: TRBJ2-7
length: 11
size: few
V: TRBV12-3/TRBV12-4
D: -
DNA: TGTGCCAGCAGTTTAGCGCACGATCTTACGTTC
CDR3: CASSLAHDLTF

J: TRBJ1-2
length: 14
size: -
V: TRBV4-1
D: TRBD1
DNA: TGCGCCAGCAGCCAACCAGGGGGCGACTATGGCTACACCTTC
CDR3: CASSQPGGDYGYTF

J: TRBJ1-3
length: 15
size: -
V: TRBV5-4
D: -
DNA: TGTGCCAGCAGCTCCGGACTGGCATCCCGAAACACCATATATTTT
CDR3: CASSSGLASRNTIYF

J: TRBJ2-1
length: 16
size: many
V: TRBV20-1
D: -
DNA: TGCAGTGCTACCCCCCGAATCGCGGGATGGGACAATGAGCAGTTCTTC
CDR3: CSATPRIAGWDNEQFF

J: TRBJ1-1
length: 13
size: few
V: TRBV25-1
D: -
DNA: TGTGCCAGCAGGGAATGGTTTGACACTGAAGCTTTCTTT
CDR3: CASREWFDTEAFF

J: TRBJ1-5
length: 12
size: -
V: TRBV7-9
D: -
DNA: TGTGCCAGCAGCTTGCCGGGACAGCCCCAGCATTTT
CDR3: CASSLPGQPQHF

J: TRBJ2-1
length: 17
size: many
V: TRBV11-2
D: TRBD2
DNA: TGTGCCAGCAGCTTATCGCCGACTAGCGGCACCTACAATGAGCAGTTCTTC
CDR3: CASSLSPTSGTYNEQFF

J: TRBJ2-4
length: 12
size: many
V: TRBV20-1
D: -
DNA: TGCAGTGCATTAGACAGAAGCAACATTCAGTACTTC
CDR3: CSALDRSNIQYF

J: TRBJ1-3
length: 15
size: -
V: TRBV18
D: -
DNA: TGTGCCAGCTCACCACCGGACATCTCTGGAAACACCATATATTTT
CDR3: CASSPPDISGNTIYF

J: TRBJ1-4
length: 15
size: many
V: TRBV27
D: -
DNA: TGTGCCAGCAGTTCACGCGGTATTACTAATGAAAAACTGTTTTTT
CDR3: CASSSRGITNEKLFF

J: TRBJ1-4
length: 15
size: -
V: TRBV4-1
D: -
DNA: TGCGCCAGCAGCCAGGGAGATACAACTAATGAAAAACTGTTTTTT
CDR3: CASSQGDTTNEKLFF

J: TRBJ1-1
length: 11
size: many
V: TRBV19
D: -
DNA: TGTGCCAGTATCGGGAGCACTGAAGCTTTCTTT
CDR3: CASIGSTEAFF

J: TRBJ2-3
length: 16
size: few
V: TRBV10-3
D: TRBD1
DNA: TGTGCCATCAGTGAAAGGACAGGGATCAGTACAGATACGCAGTATTTT
CDR3: CAISERTGISTDTQYF